The 10 T cell receptor beta chains below all came from one sample that was sequenced in a study of T cell responses to AZD1222 COVID-19 vaccine. Clones were read by immunoSEQ multiplex PCR, and TCRdb kept only the in-frame ones, dropping some. The data show under 110,000 clones, 90% seen once. Sequenced here: peripheral blood, sampled on day 0 of AZD1222 vaccination. The receptors shown here come from an adult in good health.

The chain uses TRBV7-9 and TRBJ1-4; the D gene is possibly TRBD1 (5 bases). Germline lookup yields CDR1 SEHNR and CDR2 FQNEAQ (reference sequence). The V gene lost 4 bases and the J gene lost 0 bases, with 15 bases spanning the gap. There are 17 residues in the CDR3. The CDR3 bases are TGTGCCAGCAGCTGGAGTGGGGGGATTTCAACTAATGAAAAACTGTTTTTT. Its translation is CASSWSGGISTNEKLFF.

The rearrangement uses TRBV5-4 and TRBJ1-6; D is unclear. The CDR3 has 16 residues. V lost 0 bases and J 0 bases, leaving 7 bases between the germline ends. Germline V lookup: CDR1 SGHNT, CDR2 YYREEE (reference sequence). CDR3 amino acids: CASSLDKSSYNSPLHF. CDR3 sequence (DNA): TGTGCCAGCAGCTTGGACAAGAGCTCCTATAATTCACCCCTCCACTTT.

The chain has TRBV7-9 and TRBJ1-1, with a possible D match to TRBD1 (6 bases). The CDR3 has 14 amino acids. The V end lost 4 bases, the J end lost 4 bases, and 13 bases lay between the germline ends. Germline loops: CDR1 SEHNR, CDR2 FQNEAQ (reference sequence). The CDR3 reads CASSWGHLSTEAFF. CDR3 in DNA: TGTGCCAGCAGCTGGGGGCATTTGAGCACTGAAGCTTTCTTT. Combining the CDR3 with reference TRBV7-9 and TRBJ1-1 gives the whole variable domain DTGVSQNPRHKITKRGQNVTFRCDPISEHNRLYWYRQTLGQGPEFLTYFQNEAQLEKSRLLSDRFSAERPKGSFSTLEIQRTEQGDSAMYLCASSWGHLSTEAFFGQGTRLTVV.

V and J are TRBV2 and TRBJ2-3; 10 bases map to TRBD1. The CDR3 is 16 residues long. With 0 bases clipped from V and 5 bases from J, the junction kept 5 bases outside the gene matches. Germline CDR1 is SNHLY and CDR2 is FYNNEI. This CDR3 reads CASSEARTGGRDTQYF. For the CDR3, the DNA is TGTGCCAGCAGTGAAGCGCGGACAGGGGGTAGAGATACGCAGTATTTT.

The chain joins TRBV11-1 to TRBJ2-3; D is possibly TRBD2 (6 bases). Germline CDR1 reads SGHAT; CDR2 reads FQDESV (reference sequence). Trimming stripped 8 bases from V and 2 bases from J, with 17 bases between. This CDR3 is built from 15 residues. CDR3 region: CASGAGGGATDTQYF. The CDR3 DNA follows: TGTGCCAGCGGCGCCGGAGGCGGGGCCACAGATACGCAGTATTTT.

This chain uses TRBV4-2 with TRBJ2-7; TRBD2 aligns across 9 bases. CDR3 size: 15 residues. CDR1 is LGHNA and CDR2 is YNFKEQ in the germline V gene. V was clipped by 4 bases and J by 3 bases; unmatched bases: 7. CDR3 coding DNA: TGTGCCAGCAGCCCCAGGGCTAGCGGGGACTACGAGCAGTACTTC. It is translated as CASSPRASGDYEQYF.

The genes are TRBV7-8 and TRBJ2-3, with D unclear. CDR1 and CDR2 (germline): SGHVS, FQNEAQ. Trimming removed 5 bases at V and 2 bases at J, with 11 bases between. The CDR3 consists of 14 residues. CDR3 sequence: CASSLREYTDTQYF. As DNA, the CDR3 is TGTGCCAGCAGCCTACGAGAGTACACAGATACGCAGTATTTT.

The chain carries TRBV5-4 and TRBJ2-3; 8 nucleotides line up with TRBD2. Per germline, CDR1 SGHNT and CDR2 YYREEE (reference sequence). The CDR3 loop spans 14 amino acids. With 5 bases clipped from V and 5 bases from J, the junction kept 7 bases outside the gene matches. The CDR3 DNA is TGTGCCAGCAGTCTTAGCGGGGTTAGAGATACGCAGTATTTT. This encodes CASSLSGVRDTQYF.

The V and J genes are TRBV6-4 and TRBJ1-6; a weak D match, TRBD1 (5 bases). Germline V gene sequence: CDR1 MRHNA, CDR2 SNTAGT. The V end was cut by 3 bases, the J end by 9 bases, with 9 bases between. The CDR3 has 13 residues. The CDR3 sequence: CASSERGTSPLHF. Written as DNA, the CDR3 is TGTGCCAGCAGTGAAAGGGGTACTTCACCCCTCCACTTT.

The CDR3 loop reads CASGQQERTEAFF. CDR3 DNA sequence: TGCGCCAGCGGCCAACAGGAGAGAACTGAAGCTTTCTTT. The chain joins TRBV5-1 to TRBJ1-1; a possible D gene is TRBD1 (5 bases). The CDR3 loop spans 13 amino acids. With 7 bases removed from V and 5 bases from J, the gap between germline ends came to 15 bases. Germline CDR1 and CDR2: SGHRS and YFSETQ.